The 7 T cell receptor beta chains below were found in one sample sequenced in a study of blood T cell repertoires in COVID-19. Clones were read by immunoSEQ multiplex PCR, and TCRdb kept only the in-frame ones, dropping some. The table shows more than 80,000 clones, with about 90% occurring only once. Sequenced: peripheral blood. These receptors were obtained from a man aged 18-30 years with COVID-19, enrolled during active disease.

The chain joins TRBV11-2 to TRBJ1-6; D uncertain. The CDR3 is 15 residues long. The germline V gene encodes CDR1 SGHAT and CDR2 FQNNGV. Trimming removed 5 bases at V and 8 bases at J, with 16 bases between. CDR3 DNA sequence: TGTGCCAGCAGCCCTTTGGTAACTGAGGATTCACCCCTCCACTTT. It yields the protein CASSPLVTEDSPLHF.

This clone showed up just a few times. The chain combines TRBV30 with TRBJ2-7; possible D gene TRBD1, 5 bases. The CDR3 runs 16 residues. Germline CDR1 and CDR2: GTSNPN and SVGIG (reference sequence). The V end lost 5 bases, the J end lost 3 bases, and 23 bases lay between the germline ends. CDR3 in DNA: TGTGCCTGGGGGTCCTCCAGGGCGCTTCGGCACTACGAGCAGTACTTC. Translating it yields CAWGSSRALRHYEQYF.

V usage is TRBV3-1 (or the pseudogene TRBV3-2) and J usage is TRBJ2-3; TRBD2 aligns across 12 bases. The CDR3 covers 17 residues. Germline values: CDR1 LGHDT, CDR2 YNNKEL (reference sequence). V gave up 0 bases and J gave up 4 bases; unmatched junction bases: 5. The CDR3 sequence is CASSQEGLAGGSDTQYF. DNA for the CDR3: TGTGCCAGCAGCCAAGAAGGGCTAGCGGGAGGGTCAGATACGCAGTATTTT.

The J gene is TRBJ1-1, the V gene TRBV4-1; the D is unclear. CDR3 size: 16 residues. The germline gives CDR1 MGHRA, CDR2 YSYEKL. Deletions cut 3 bases from V and 3 bases from J, with 17 bases between. The CDR3 sequence: CASSHQTGYRDTEAFF. CDR3 DNA: TGCGCCAGCAGCCATCAGACCGGGTATCGGGACACTGAAGCTTTCTTT.

A single count supports this clone. V gene TRBV5-1 combines with J gene TRBJ2-7; 7 bases agree with TRBD1. CDR1 is SGHRS, CDR2 YFSETQ, per germline. J was trimmed by 0 bases and V by 3 bases; bases with no gene match: 6. CDR3 length: 15 amino acids. The CDR3 protein is CASSYRGLPSYEQYF. The DNA for the CDR3 is TGCGCCAGCAGCTACAGGGGTCTCCCCTCCTACGAGCAGTACTTC.

The chain has TRBV15 and TRBJ2-7, with D possibly matching TRBD2 (6 bases). The germline V gene has CDR1 LNHNV and CDR2 YYDKDF (reference sequence). The CDR3 extends over 18 amino acids. The V end lost 3 bases, the J end lost 3 bases, and 24 bases lay between the germline ends. Here the CDR3 reads CATSSATTTRGLDYEQYF. DNA for the CDR3: TGTGCCACCAGCAGCGCCACCACTACTAGGGGACTTGACTACGAGCAGTACTTC.

The chain is built from TRBV29-1 and TRBJ2-1; 9 bases agree with TRBD2. The CDR3 is 13 amino acids. Losses at the gene ends were 5 bases for V and 7 bases for J; bases not matched to a gene: 6. Germline V gene data show CDR1 as SQVTM and CDR2 as ANQGSEA. CDR3 coding DNA: TGCAGCGTTCGTCTAGCGGGATGGAATGAGCAGTTCTTC. This sequence encodes CSVRLAGWNEQFF.